The rows below give T cell receptor beta chains drawn from one sample of a study of identical twins. TCRdb reanalysed the 5' RACE reads using MiXCR and keeps one entry per CDR3 protein. Here the sample spans about 470,000 distinct CDR3 sequences, 20% to 30% being singletons. These data also featured in a second study, about T cells expressing NK-cell markers.

Sample: CD4+ T cells sorted from blood. The receptors originated from a woman aged 18-30 years in good health. Both conserved end residues are part of each CDR3. A D gene is named only where the DNA matches it firmly. Size is stated for part of the rows, as once, few or many counts, or as a class when the clone is expanded.

V	D	length	J	size	DNA	CDR3
TRBV5-1	NA	15	TRBJ2-3	NA	TGCGCCAGCAAGCCCGCCACAGGGCTCACAGATACGCAGTATTTT	CASKPATGLTDTQYF
TRBV5-1	NA	13	TRBJ2-7	few	TGCGCCAGCAGCGTATCCGACGGGTCCGAGCAGTACTTC	CASSVSDGSEQYF
TRBV6-5	NA	16	TRBJ2-1	NA	TGTGCCAGCAGTTACGCCCCCTTCGTAAGTCCGGATGAGCAGTTCTTC	CASSYAPFVSPDEQFF
TRBV29-1	TRBD1	12	TRBJ1-1	few	TGCAGCGTTGGAAACTGGGACAGAGAAGCTTTCTTT	CSVGNWDREAFF
TRBV4-3	NA	14	TRBJ2-2	few	TGCGCCAGCAGCCAAGACCAAGTCACCGGGGAGCTGTTTTTT	CASSQDQVTGELFF
TRBV5-1	NA	14	TRBJ1-2	many	TGCGCCAGCAGCTTGACTCTCGGATTCTATGGCTACACCTTC	CASSLTLGFYGYTF
TRBV11-2	NA	14	TRBJ2-3	NA	TGTGCCAGCAGCTTAATTCAGGGGCGAGATACGCAGTATTTT	CASSLIQGRDTQYF
TRBV5-1	NA	15	TRBJ2-3	few	TGCGCCAGCAGCTTATTAGCCATTCACACAGATACGCAGTATTTT	CASSLLAIHTDTQYF
TRBV5-1	TRBD2	15	TRBJ2-1	few	TGCGCCAGCAGCTTACGAGCGGGAGGAGACAATGAGCAGTTCTTC	CASSLRAGGDNEQFF
TRBV7-3	TRBD2	16	TRBJ2-3	NA	TGTGCCAGCAGCGTTGGACTAGCGGGGGGTGGGGATACGCAGTATTTT	CASSVGLAGGGDTQYF
TRBV7-9	NA	13	TRBJ2-3	NA	TGTGCCAGCAGCTTAGGGCAGGAGTATACGCAGTATTTT	CASSLGQEYTQYF
TRBV25-1	NA	15	TRBJ1-2	NA	TGTGCCAGCAGTGATGACAGGCCCACTAACTATGGCTACACCTTC	CASSDDRPTNYGYTF
TRBV6-1	NA	13	TRBJ1-1	NA	TGTGCCAGCAGTAAACCAGGGGTTACTGAAGCTTTCTTT	CASSKPGVTEAFF
TRBV12-3/TRBV12-4	NA	12	TRBJ2-3	few	TGTGCCAGCAGGCGGCAAGGGGGTACGCAGTATTTT	CASRRQGGTQYF
TRBV5-1	NA	13	TRBJ2-5	NA	TGCGCCAGCACCCTAACCAGCTCGGAGACCCAGTACTTC	CASTLTSSETQYF
TRBV7-2	TRBD1	13	TRBJ1-3	few	TGTGCCAGCAGGACAGGGAACGGAAACACCATATATTTT	CASRTGNGNTIYF
TRBV5-1	NA	17	TRBJ2-7	NA	TGCGCCAGCTCTAAATATTACTCCGGGACACACACCTACGAGCAGTACTTC	CASSKYYSGTHTYEQYF
TRBV20-1	NA	14	TRBJ1-4	few	TGCAGTGCTGGAGTTGGGGGGTATGGTGAAAAACTGTTTTTT	CSAGVGGYGEKLFF
TRBV20-1	NA	12	TRBJ2-1	NA	TGCAGTGCCCCCCGGGTGTACAATGAGCAGTTCTTC	CSAPRVYNEQFF
TRBV7-2	NA	14	TRBJ2-7	NA	TGTGCCAGCAGTTACGACAGCTTTTCCTACGAGCAGTACTTC	CASSYDSFSYEQYF
TRBV6-2/TRBV6-3	NA	13	TRBJ1-2	few	TGTGCCAGCAGACGACCAGGGGTCCATGGCTACACCTTC	CASRRPGVHGYTF
TRBV9	NA	16	TRBJ2-1	few	TGTGCCAGCAGCGTGGACTCCCGACCAATATACAATGAGCAGTTCTTC	CASSVDSRPIYNEQFF
TRBV20-1	NA	16	TRBJ2-4	few	TGCAGTGCTAGAGATCCAGCCGGGGTAGCCAAAAACATTCAGTACTTC	CSARDPAGVAKNIQYF
TRBV15	TRBD1	14	TRBJ2-4	few	TGTGCCACCAGCAGGACCCAGAGCAGGGGGATTCAGTACTTC	CATSRTQSRGIQYF
TRBV20-1	NA	14	TRBJ2-3	NA	TGCAGTGCTATAAAAGACACAGGGCTAGATACGCAGTATTTT	CSAIKDTGLDTQYF
TRBV10-2	TRBD1	16	TRBJ1-5	NA	TGCGCCAGCAGTGATTCGGGGACAGGGATAAATCAGCCCCAGCATTTT	CASSDSGTGINQPQHF
TRBV29-1	NA	15	TRBJ2-4	NA	TGCAGCGTTGAAGTTCGGGGGATAGCCAAAAACATTCAGTACTTC	CSVEVRGIAKNIQYF
TRBV5-1	TRBD1	14	TRBJ2-3	few	TGCGCCAGCAGCCGGGACAGGGGCACAGATACGCAGTATTTT	CASSRDRGTDTQYF
TRBV27	NA	13	TRBJ2-1	NA	TGTGCCAGCAGCCAGAGAGACAGGCGAGAGCAGTTCTTC	CASSQRDRREQFF
TRBV24-1	TRBD1	17	TRBJ2-2	few	TGTGCCACCAGTGATCCGAGCGGGACAGGGAGGGCCGGGGAGCTGTTTTTT	CATSDPSGTGRAGELFF
TRBV18	TRBD2	16	TRBJ2-7	few	TGTGCCAGCTCACCCTCTACGGGACTAGCGTCCTACGAGCAGTACTTC	CASSPSTGLASYEQYF
TRBV7-8	NA	12	TRBJ2-1	few	TGTGCCAGCAGCCGATTCGTCGATGAGCAGTTCTTC	CASSRFVDEQFF
TRBV12-3/TRBV12-4	NA	13	TRBJ2-7	NA	TGTGCCAGCACCTTAGACAGACGCGGCGAGCAGTACTTC	CASTLDRRGEQYF
TRBV5-5	NA	14	TRBJ2-5	NA	TGTGCCAGCAGCTTATTAGCGGACCAAGAGACCCAGTACTTC	CASSLLADQETQYF
TRBV27	TRBD1	13	TRBJ2-2	few	TGTGCCAGTTGGACAGGGGACACCGGGGAGCTGTTTTTT	CASWTGDTGELFF
TRBV7-9	NA	13	TRBJ2-3	few	TGTGCCGGGTCCACAGCGGCGACAGATACGCAGTATTTT	CAGSTAATDTQYF
TRBV5-1	NA	14	TRBJ1-1	NA	TGCGCCAGCAGCCTGGGGGCAGAGAACACTGAAGCTTTCTTT	CASSLGAENTEAFF
TRBV5-1	NA	15	TRBJ2-2	NA	TGCGCCAGCAGCTTGGGGGGGGAGAACACCGGGGAGCTGTTTTTT	CASSLGGENTGELFF
TRBV28	NA	15	TRBJ1-6	NA	TGTGCCAGCAGTTTATCCGGAAGCTATAATTCACCCCTCCACTTT	CASSLSGSYNSPLHF
TRBV5-5	TRBD1	13	TRBJ1-1	NA	TGTGCCGTCAGAGGGGGCATGAACACTGAAGCTTTCTTT	CAVRGGMNTEAFF
TRBV5-5	NA	14	TRBJ1-2	many	TGTGCCAGCACCTTGGAGGAGAACTTCTATGGCTACACCTTC	CASTLEENFYGYTF
TRBV7-3	NA	13	TRBJ2-7	NA	TGTGCCAGCAGCTTAGGAACAGAAGGGGAGCAGTACTTC	CASSLGTEGEQYF
TRBV20-1	TRBD2	13	TRBJ2-5	few	TGCGGAGGTAGCGGGAGGGGCCAAGAGACCCAGTACTTC	CGGSGRGQETQYF
TRBV7-6	NA	13	TRBJ2-7	NA	TGTACCAGCAGCTGGACAGTTGCCTACGAGCAGTACTTC	CTSSWTVAYEQYF
TRBV20-1	NA	14	TRBJ2-3	NA	TGCAGTGCCCGAGGGCTTCGAGGCACAGATACGCAGTATTTT	CSARGLRGTDTQYF
TRBV5-6	TRBD2	14	TRBJ2-2	NA	TGTGCCAGCAGCTTTGTCGGGGGGTCCGGGGAGCTGTTTTTT	CASSFVGGSGELFF
TRBV29-1	NA	15	TRBJ1-1	NA	TGCAGCGTTGAAGACGTCTGGGGGGCTGACACTGAAGCTTTCTTT	CSVEDVWGADTEAFF
TRBV20-1	TRBD2	15	TRBJ2-7	few	TGCAGTGCTTCTACCCCGGGACTAGCGGCCTACGAGCAGTACTTC	CSASTPGLAAYEQYF
TRBV6-5	TRBD1	15	TRBJ2-7	NA	TGTGCCAGCAGTTACCGGGGACAGGGGGGATACGAGCAGTACTTC	CASSYRGQGGYEQYF
TRBV4-3	TRBD2	17	TRBJ2-7	NA	TGCGCCAGCAGCCAAGAGGTATCCACTAGCGGCGTCTACGAGCAGTACTTC	CASSQEVSTSGVYEQYF
TRBV7-9	NA	11	TRBJ2-1	few	TGTGCCAGCACCGATAGTTGGAGGCAGTTCTTC	CASTDSWRQFF
TRBV6-5	NA	17	TRBJ1-2	few	TGTGCCAGCAGTTACACTCTCCGGCAGGGCGGTAACTATGGCTACACCTTC	CASSYTLRQGGNYGYTF
TRBV12-3/TRBV12-4	TRBD2	14	TRBJ2-1	few	TGTGCCTCCAACCCCGGGACTACCCGCAATGAGCAGTTCTTC	CASNPGTTRNEQFF
TRBV3-1	TRBD1	16	TRBJ2-2	NA	TGTGCCAGCAGCCCTGGGACAGGTGGGGACACCGGGGAGCTGTTTTTT	CASSPGTGGDTGELFF
TRBV29-1	NA	11	TRBJ2-3	NA	TGCAGCGTTGAAAGAGGTCATACGCAGTATTTT	CSVERGHTQYF
TRBV7-2	TRBD2	16	TRBJ2-1	once	TGTGCCAGCAGCCTGGCGGGAGCGGGGACCTACAATGAGCAGTTCTTC	CASSLAGAGTYNEQFF
TRBV5-1	NA	14	TRBJ2-5	few	TGCGCCAGCAGCTTCAGAATAGACCAAGAGACCCAGTACTTC	CASSFRIDQETQYF